This TCR beta chain emerged from a study of T cells after yellow fever vaccination. TCRdb itself ran the 5' RACE reads through MiXCR, one entry per CDR3 protein. The sample has 450,000 to 600,000 distinct CDR3 sequences, less than 20% seen once. Germline V gene data show CDR1 as SEHNR and CDR2 as FQNEAQ (reference sequence). V lost 5 bases and J lost 11, with 10 bases in between. This CDR3 has 11 amino acids. The sequence was obtained from a young man who received the YFV17D yellow fever vaccine. The sequences come from PBMCs, collected about 5 days after the first yellow fever vaccination. The rearrangement joins TRBV7-9 to TRBJ1-5; D gene unclear. This CDR3 is CASSDGESQHF. The CDR3 nucleotides are TGTGCCAGCAGCGACGGAGAGTCCCAGCATTTT.